This T cell receptor beta chain came from a study of CD8 T cells in Susac syndrome. In germline, CDR1 is SGHDT, CDR2 YYEEEE. Deletions cut 5 bases from V and 5 bases from J, with 16 bases between. The CDR3 is 15 residues long. The RNA input was about 0.5 to 1 ug, and it was reverse transcribed with random hexamers. Across 54 Vbeta and 13 Jbeta, immunoSEQ multiplex PCR amplified TCR beta CDR3. Each CDR3 protein gets one entry after TCRdb re-called the immunoSEQ multiplex PCR reads with MiXCR. The sample contains about 300,000 distinct CDR3 sequences, roughly nine tenths of which appear only once. Sequencing of TCR beta was performed on blood CD8+ T cells and on blood CD4+ T cells. Negative isolation yielded CD4+ and CD8+ T cells, and FACS enriched TEMRA cells.

J is TRBJ1-4 and V is TRBV5-6; D call uncertain. The source material was CD4+ T cells from PBMCs. The source of this sequence is a human donor with multiple sclerosis. The CDR3 sequence: CASSDPAGSNEKLFF. Written as DNA, the CDR3 is TGTGCCAGCAGTGACCCGGCCGGGTCCAATGAAAAACTGTTTTTT.